This T cell receptor (beta chain) was found in a study of blood T cells in healthy people across ages. The germline CDR1 and CDR2 sequences are SGHRS and YFSETQ. V gave up 3 bases and J gave up 5 bases; unmatched junction bases: 9. The CDR3 spans 16 residues. Through a sample-barcoded 5' primer and a J-beta primer mix, a second PCR was run for about 7 to 12 cycles. Every single cDNA molecule received a tag from a template-switch adaptor with 12 random nucleotides. TCRdb reprocessed the 5' RACE reads with MiXCR, giving one entry per CDR3 protein. Of roughly 1,300,000 distinct CDR3 sequences listed, around 59% are singletons.

This sequence originates from a man younger than 35 in good health. The sequencing sample was made of blood. The genes are TRBV5-1 and TRBJ2-3, with 10 nucleotides matching TRBD2. The CDR3 loop reads CASSSGLATTRDTQYF. The CDR3 coding sequence is TGCGCCAGCAGCTCGGGACTAGCGACTACTCGAGATACGCAGTATTTT.